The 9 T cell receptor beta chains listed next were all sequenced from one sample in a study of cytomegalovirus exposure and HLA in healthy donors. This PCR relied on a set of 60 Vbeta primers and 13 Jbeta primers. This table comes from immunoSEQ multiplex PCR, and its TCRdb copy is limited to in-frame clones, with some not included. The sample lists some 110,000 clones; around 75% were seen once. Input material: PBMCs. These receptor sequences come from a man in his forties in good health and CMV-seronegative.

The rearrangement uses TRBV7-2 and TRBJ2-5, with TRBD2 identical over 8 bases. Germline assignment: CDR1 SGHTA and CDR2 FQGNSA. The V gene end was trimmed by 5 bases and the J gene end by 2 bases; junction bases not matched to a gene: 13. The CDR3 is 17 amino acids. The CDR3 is CASSKTSVSGGQETQYF. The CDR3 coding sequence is TGTGCCAGCAGCAAGACTAGCGTCTCCGGTGGACAAGAGACCCAGTACTTC.

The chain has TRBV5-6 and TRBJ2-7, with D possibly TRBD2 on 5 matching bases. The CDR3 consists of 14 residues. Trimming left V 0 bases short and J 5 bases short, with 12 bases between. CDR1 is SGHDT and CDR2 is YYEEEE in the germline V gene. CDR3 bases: TGTGCCAGCAGCTTGGAAGGGAGTGGTGACGAGCAGTACTTC. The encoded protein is CASSLEGSGDEQYF.

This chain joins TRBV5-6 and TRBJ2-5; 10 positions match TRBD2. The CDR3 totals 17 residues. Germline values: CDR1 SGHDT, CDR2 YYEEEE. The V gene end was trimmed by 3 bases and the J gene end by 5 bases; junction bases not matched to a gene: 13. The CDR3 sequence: CASSSGLAELGGETQYF. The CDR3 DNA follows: TGTGCCAGCAGCTCTGGACTAGCGGAACTTGGGGGGGAGACCCAGTACTTC.

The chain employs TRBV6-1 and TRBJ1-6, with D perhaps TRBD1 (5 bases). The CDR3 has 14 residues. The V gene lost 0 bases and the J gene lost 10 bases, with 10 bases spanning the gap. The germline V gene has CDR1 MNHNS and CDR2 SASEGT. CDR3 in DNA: TGTGCCAGCAGTGAAGCGCGGGGGGGGTCACCCCTCCACTTT. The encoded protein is CASSEARGGSPLHF.

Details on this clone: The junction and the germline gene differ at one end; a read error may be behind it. CDR3 coding DNA: TGCGCCAGCAGTGAGTTAGCGGGGGGTCATATATCGTTT. This sequence encodes CASSELAGGHISF. This chain uses TRBV10-2 with TRBJ2-3; TRBD2 agrees at 10 bases. Germline CDR1 reads WSHSY; CDR2 reads SAAADI. The CDR3 is 13 residues long.

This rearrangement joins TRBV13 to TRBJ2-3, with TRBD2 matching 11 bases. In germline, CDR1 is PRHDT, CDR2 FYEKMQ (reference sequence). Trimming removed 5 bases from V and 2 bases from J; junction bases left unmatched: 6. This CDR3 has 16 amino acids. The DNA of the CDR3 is TGTGCCAGCAGCATCACTAGCGGGGGTTACACAGATACGCAGTATTTT. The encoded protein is CASSITSGGYTDTQYF.

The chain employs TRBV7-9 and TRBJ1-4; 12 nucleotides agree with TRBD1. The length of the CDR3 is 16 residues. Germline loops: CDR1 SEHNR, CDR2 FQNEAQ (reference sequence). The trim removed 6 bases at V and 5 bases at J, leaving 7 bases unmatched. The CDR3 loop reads CASSSGTGGFNEKLFF. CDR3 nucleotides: TGTGCCAGCAGTTCCGGGACAGGGGGCTTCAATGAAAAACTGTTTTTT.

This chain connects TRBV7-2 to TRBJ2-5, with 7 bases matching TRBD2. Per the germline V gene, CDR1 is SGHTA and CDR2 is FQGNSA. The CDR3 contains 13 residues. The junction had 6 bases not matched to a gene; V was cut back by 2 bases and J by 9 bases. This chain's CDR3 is CASSLMAGEAQYF. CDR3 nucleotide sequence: TGTGCCAGCAGCTTAATGGCGGGGGAGGCCCAGTACTTC. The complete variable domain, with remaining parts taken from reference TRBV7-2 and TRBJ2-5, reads GAGVSQSPSNKVTEKGKDVELRCDPISGHTALYWYRQSLGQGLEFLIYFQGNSAPDKSGLPSDRFSAERTGGSVSTLTIQRTQQEDSAVYLCASSLMAGEAQYFGPGTRLLVL.

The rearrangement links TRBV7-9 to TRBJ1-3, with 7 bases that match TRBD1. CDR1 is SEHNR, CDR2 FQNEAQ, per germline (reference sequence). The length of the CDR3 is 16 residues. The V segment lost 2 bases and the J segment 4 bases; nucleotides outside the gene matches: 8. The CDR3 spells CASSLRTGHIGNTIYF. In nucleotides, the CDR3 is TGTGCCAGCAGCTTACGGACAGGCCATATCGGAAACACCATATATTTT.